This TCR beta chain was obtained from a study of T-cell memory formation after mild COVID-19. Germline lookup yields CDR1 SGHRS and CDR2 YFSETQ. The CDR3 has 14 residues. Trimming at V came to 3 bases and at J to 5 bases, leaving 4 bases not matched to a gene. UMIs and sample barcodes were carried by the TCR alpha and TCR beta cDNA libraries that 5'RACE produced using constant-segment primers. TCRdb re-called the 5' RACE reads with MiXCR, one entry per CDR3 protein. The data show 400,000 to 500,000 distinct CDR3 sequences, 15% to 25% seen once. This chain joins TRBV5-1 and TRBJ2-1; TRBD2 agrees at 8 bases. This receptor was identified in an adult woman who had mild COVID-19 (a few samples of this study predate the infection). Cell type and time point are not known. The sequencing input was PBMCs or a T cell subset sorted from them (not recorded which). The CDR3 DNA reads TGCGCCAGCAGCTCATCACTAGCGGACAATGAGCAGTTCTTC. This gives the protein CASSSSLADNEQFF.